This T cell receptor beta chain is drawn from a study of cytomegalovirus exposure and HLA in healthy donors. Whole-study findings and limits: The study recorded 150 to 200 TCR beta chains that were cytomegalovirus-associated.

V was clipped by 1 base and J by 15 bases, with 11 bases between them. The length of the CDR3 is 11 residues. Germline values: CDR1 SGHRS, CDR2 YFSETQ. Use of 60 Vbeta and 13 Jbeta primers characterized the PCR. Sequenced by immunoSEQ multiplex PCR; TCRdb stores in-frame clones only, minus some. The sample lists 150,000 to 200,000 clones, roughly 85% occurring once. As for this clone: The antigen is not known.

The receptor comes from a woman aged 40 to 50 in good health and CMV-seronegative. The chain uses TRBV5-1 and TRBJ2-1, with D possibly TRBD2 on 5 matching bases. The sequenced sample was PBMCs. The CDR3 protein is CASSLLAQMFF. CDR3 DNA sequence: TGCGCCAGCAGCTTGTTAGCGCAAATGTTCTTC.